This TCR beta chain was documented in a study of T-cell memory formation after mild COVID-19. Broader study findings: A balance of CD4 and CD8 characterized clones contracting day 15 to 85, whereas later expanders leaned CD4+.

Sample barcodes and UMIs were carried by the TCR alpha and TCR beta cDNA libraries that 5'RACE generated with constant-segment primers. TCRdb called the 5' RACE reads again in MiXCR, with one record for every CDR3 protein. The repertoire holds 200,000 to 250,000 distinct CDR3 sequences, with around 27% as singletons. A few counts support this clonotype. Its antigen is still unknown. This receptor was obtained from an adult woman who had mild COVID-19 (a few samples of this study predate the infection). Cell type and time point are not known. The sample taken for sequencing was PBMCs or a T cell subset sorted from them (not recorded which).

CDR3 DNA sequence: TGCGCCAGCAGCTTGCCAGTCCTAAGCGGGAGGGCCATAAATGAGCAGTTCTTC. Translated: CASSLPVLSGRAINEQFF. V is TRBV5-1 and J is TRBJ2-1, with 10 bases fitting TRBD2. The V gene's germline CDR1 is SGHRS and CDR2 YFSETQ. Trimming cost V 1 base and J 7 bases; bases outside gene matches: 14. This CDR3 contains 18 residues.